A selection of T cell receptor beta chains follows, all from one sample in a study of shared clonotypes between healthy human individuals. Sequencing was performed with immunoSEQ multiplex PCR; in TCRdb, only in-frame clones are kept and a portion is missing. The data hold 1,500,000 or so clones, with approximately 97% observed a single time. The sequenced sample was naive CD4+ T cells sorted from blood. These receptors all come from a man aged 30-40 years in good health. CDR3s include the opening cysteine and the closing phenylalanine or tryptophan. D genes are given only for firm matches. The listing skips clone size in some rows; elsewhere it reads once, few, many or a size class.

-,TRBJ2-7,TRBV20-1,-,11,TGCAGTGCTAGAGATAGGGACGAGCAGTACTTC,CSARDRDEQYF
-,TRBJ2-5,TRBV15,-,16,TGTGCCACCAGCAGAGATCCTCGGGGGATGGGCGCGACCCAGTACTTC,CATSRDPRGMGATQYF
once,TRBJ1-5,TRBV7-2,-,18,TGTGCCAGCAGCTTAGGACGAGGACAGTTCTTTAGCAATCAGCCCCAGCATTTT,CASSLGRGQFFSNQPQHF
-,TRBJ1-1,TRBV7-9,TRBD1,18,TGTGCCAGCAGCTTCCGAGGACAGGGCCCGATCCTTAACACTGAAGCTTTCTTT,CASSFRGQGPILNTEAFF
-,TRBJ2-7,TRBV5-5,TRBD1,13,TGTGCCAGCAGGAACGCGAGGGGGCCGGAGCAGTACTTC,CASRNARGPEQYF
-,TRBJ2-2,TRBV7-9,-,13,TGTGCCAGCAGCTTAGAAGGTCCCGGGGAGCTGTTTTTT,CASSLEGPGELFF
-,TRBJ2-7,TRBV19,-,13,TGTGCCAGTAGTGGGGGTGGACCCTACGAGCAGTACTTC,CASSGGGPYEQYF
-,TRBJ2-6,TRBV6-1,-,18,TGTGCCAGCAGTGGGTGGGGGGACAGACACTCTGGGGCCAACGTCCTGACTTTC,CASSGWGDRHSGANVLTF
-,TRBJ2-7,TRBV7-9,-,14,TGTGCCAGCAGCTTACTCGACAGCTCCTACGAGCAGTACTTC,CASSLLDSSYEQYF
-,TRBJ2-5,TRBV29-1,TRBD2,14,TGCAGCGTCGCCGGGACTAGCGGCCAAGAGACCCAGTACTTC,CSVAGTSGQETQYF
-,TRBJ1-1,TRBV9,-,13,TGTGCCCTATTCAGTGGGGGGCGCACTGAAGCTTTCTTT,CALFSGGRTEAFF
-,TRBJ2-4,TRBV2,-,15,TGTGCCAGCAGACGGGACTCGCTAGCCAAAAACATTCAGTACTTC,CASRRDSLAKNIQYF
-,TRBJ1-1,TRBV19,-,14,TGTGCCAGTAGTCTAAAGCCGATGAACACTGAAGCTTTCTTT,CASSLKPMNTEAFF
once,TRBJ2-1,TRBV15,TRBD1,14,TGTGCCACCAGACAGGGGCCGTCCTACAATGAGCAGTTCTTC,CATRQGPSYNEQFF
-,TRBJ2-3,TRBV9,-,16,TGTGCCAGCAGCGTAGGATGGGAGTTTCGCACAGATACGCAGTATTTT,CASSVGWEFRTDTQYF
-,TRBJ2-7,TRBV6-6,-,14,TGTGCCAGCAGTGGAGACACCACGCTCTACGAGCAGTACTTC,CASSGDTTLYEQYF
-,TRBJ2-1,TRBV4-1,TRBD2,16,TGCGCCAGCAGTCGTGATAGCGGGAGGACATACAATGAGCAGTTCTTC,CASSRDSGRTYNEQFF
-,TRBJ2-2,TRBV9,-,15,TGTGCCAGCAGCGTAAGCAGGGTGAACACCGGGGAGCTGTTTTTT,CASSVSRVNTGELFF
-,TRBJ1-4,TRBV28,-,15,TGTGCCAGCAGTTTATGGACAGTTGCTAATGAAAAACTGTTTTTT,CASSLWTVANEKLFF
-,TRBJ1-5,TRBV5-8,-,11,TGTGCCAGCCGCGAGTTGGAGCCCCAGCATTTT,CASRELEPQHF
-,TRBJ2-7,TRBV20-1,-,10,TGCAGTACAGCCGCCTACGAGCAGTACTTC,CSTAAYEQYF
-,TRBJ1-5,TRBV10-2,-,15,TGCGCCAGCAGTGAGTCGGGGGGGATCTTTCAGCCCCAGCATTTT,CASSESGGIFQPQHF
-,TRBJ1-1,TRBV7-2,-,15,TGTGCCAGCAGCTCCGTGGGGACGGGGAACACTGAAGCTTTCTTT,CASSSVGTGNTEAFF
once,TRBJ2-7,TRBV28,-,14,TGTGCCAGCAGTTTACACAAGACTACGTACGAGCAGTACTTC,CASSLHKTTYEQYF
-,TRBJ1-1,TRBV19,-,16,TGTGCCAGTAAGGGATCCGGGGGCGGGAGGAACACTGAAGCTTTCTTT,CASKGSGGGRNTEAFF
-,TRBJ2-7,TRBV5-6,TRBD1,14,TGTGCCAGCTGCTCCCAGGGGGAGTCCTACGAGCAGTACTTC,CASCSQGESYEQYF
-,TRBJ2-7,TRBV28,-,13,TGTGCCAGCAGTTCAGGACGGCCCTACGAGCAGTACTTC,CASSSGRPYEQYF
-,TRBJ2-5,TRBV18,TRBD2,15,TGTGCCAGCTCACCAAAGGCGGGAGGTTTGGAGACCCAGTACTTC,CASSPKAGGLETQYF
-,TRBJ1-4,TRBV28,-,15,TGTGCCAGCAGTTTACGGACCGGGGGGATTGAAAAACTGTTTTTT,CASSLRTGGIEKLFF
-,TRBJ2-3,TRBV5-1,-,13,TGCGCCAGCAGCCTTACTAGCACAGATACGCAGTATTTT,CASSLTSTDTQYF
-,TRBJ1-1,TRBV6-1,-,15,TGTGCCAGCAGTAATATAAACCCGGCGAACACTGAAGCTTTCTTT,CASSNINPANTEAFF
-,TRBJ2-1,TRBV14,-,17,TGTGCCAGCAGCCCTTTTCTGGTTAGCGGACCCTACAATGAGCAGTTCTTC,CASSPFLVSGPYNEQFF
-,TRBJ2-1,TRBV19,-,20,TGTGCCAGTAGTGCCTGGGGGGCACCCTCTCTAGCGGTCTCCTACAATGAGCAGTTCTTC,CASSAWGAPSLAVSYNEQFF
-,TRBJ2-7,TRBV28,-,16,TGTGCCAGCAGCTCCGAGGGGCTCCAGGGGTCCTACGAGCAGTACTTC,CASSSEGLQGSYEQYF
once,TRBJ2-7,TRBV7-7,-,13,TGTGCCAGCAGCTTAGCAGGCTCCTACGAGCAGTACTTC,CASSLAGSYEQYF
-,TRBJ2-5,TRBV7-9,TRBD2,14,TGTGCCAGCAGCGCCCGGGGGGACCTCCCCGACCAGTACTTC,CASSARGDLPDQYF
-,TRBJ2-5,TRBV9,-,15,TGTGCCAGCAGCGAGATACAGGGAAGTGGAGAGACCCAGTACTTC,CASSEIQGSGETQYF
-,TRBJ1-2,TRBV11-1,TRBD1,14,TGTGCCAGCAGCCCCCGGACAGGGGACTATGGCTACACCTTC,CASSPRTGDYGYTF
-,TRBJ1-4,TRBV5-1,-,15,TGCGCCAGCAGCTTGGGGGCAGGGGAGAATGAAAAACTGTTTTTT,CASSLGAGENEKLFF
once,TRBJ2-3,TRBV27,-,16,TGTGCCAGCAGCGAAAGAGGGCCGACTAGCACAGATACGCAGTATTTT,CASSERGPTSTDTQYF
-,TRBJ2-1,TRBV12-2,-,17,TGTGCAAGTCGCTCAACCCCCGCTAGCGGGAATTACAATGAGCAGTTCTTC,CASRSTPASGNYNEQFF
-,TRBJ2-1,TRBV7-3,TRBD2,14,TGTGCCAGCAGCTTATCGGGAGGGGCGAATGAGCAGTTCTTC,CASSLSGGANEQFF
-,TRBJ2-3,TRBV11-2,TRBD1,14,TGTGCCAGCAGCAACTGGGACAGACGAGATACGCAGTATTTT,CASSNWDRRDTQYF
-,TRBJ2-5,TRBV28,TRBD1,15,TGTGCCAGCAGTTCGGGGGACAGGCCAAAAGAGACCCAGTACTTC,CASSSGDRPKETQYF
-,TRBJ2-7,TRBV28,TRBD2,15,TGTGCCAGCAGTTTATTGGGAGGGTACTCCTACGAGCAGTACTTC,CASSLLGGYSYEQYF
-,TRBJ2-2,TRBV15,-,17,TGTGCCACCAGCAGAGATCTTCGGGCAGCGAACACCGGGGAGCTGTTTTTT,CATSRDLRAANTGELFF
-,TRBJ2-7,TRBV29-1,-,14,TGCAGCGTTGCTTCGGCAGGAACCGCCTACGAGCAGTACTTC,CSVASAGTAYEQYF
-,TRBJ2-1,TRBV11-3,TRBD2,13,TGTGCCAGCAGCCAGGGAGGGAGCGGTGAGCAGTTCTTC,CASSQGGSGEQFF
-,TRBJ2-2,TRBV5-4,-,16,TGTGCCAGCAGCTTATATGGGAGAGCGGGCACCGGGGAGCTGTTTTTT,CASSLYGRAGTGELFF
-,TRBJ2-3,TRBV19,-,13,TGTGCCAGTAGTACGGGAGAAACAGATACGCAGTATTTT,CASSTGETDTQYF
-,TRBJ2-1,TRBV30,TRBD1,16,TGTGCCTGGAGAAGATCCACCGGGACAGGGGGGGGTGAGCAGTTCTTC,CAWRRSTGTGGGEQFF
-,TRBJ2-5,TRBV7-7,-,17,TGTGCCAGCAGCCAGGCGGGTGGGAGCGGTAACCAAGAGACCCAGTACTTC,CASSQAGGSGNQETQYF
-,TRBJ2-5,TRBV7-5,-,17,TGTGTCAGAAGCTTAGGAAGGGGGTCAGCCCGGCAAGAGACCCAGTACTTC,CVRSLGRGSARQETQYF
-,TRBJ2-2,TRBV12-2,-,18,TGTGCAAGTCGCACGACAGGGGGCGATAGGGCGAACACCGGGGAGCTGTTTTTT,CASRTTGGDRANTGELFF
-,TRBJ2-7,TRBV10-3,-,14,TGTGCCATCAGTGAGCGCGGGAAAGGTAGCGAGCAGTACTTC,CAISERGKGSEQYF